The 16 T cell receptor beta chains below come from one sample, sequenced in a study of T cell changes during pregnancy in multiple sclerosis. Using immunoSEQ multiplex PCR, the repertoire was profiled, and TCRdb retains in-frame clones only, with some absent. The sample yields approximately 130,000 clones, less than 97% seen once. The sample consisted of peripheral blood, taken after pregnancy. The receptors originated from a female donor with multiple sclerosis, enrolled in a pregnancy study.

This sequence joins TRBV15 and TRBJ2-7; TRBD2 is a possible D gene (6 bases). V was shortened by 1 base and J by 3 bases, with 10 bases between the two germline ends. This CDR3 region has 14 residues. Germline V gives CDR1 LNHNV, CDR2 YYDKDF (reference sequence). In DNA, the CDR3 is TGTGCCACCAGCAGAGGAGGAGGGGACTACGAGCAGTACTTC. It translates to CATSRGGGDYEQYF.

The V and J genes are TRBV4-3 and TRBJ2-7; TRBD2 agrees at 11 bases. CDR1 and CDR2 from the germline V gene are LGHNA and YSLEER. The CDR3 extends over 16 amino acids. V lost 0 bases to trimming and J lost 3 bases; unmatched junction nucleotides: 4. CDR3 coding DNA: TGCGCCAGCAGCCAAGAGGGGACTAGCGGATTCTACGAGCAGTACTTC. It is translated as CASSQEGTSGFYEQYF.

CDR3 coding DNA: TGCGCCAGCAGCTTGCCGACAGGGCAGTATGGCTACACCTTC. Encoded protein: CASSLPTGQYGYTF. The J gene is TRBJ1-2, the V gene TRBV5-1; 7 nucleotides agree with TRBD1. Germline lookup yields CDR1 SGHRS and CDR2 YFSETQ. The V segment lost 1 base and the J segment 5 bases; nucleotides outside the gene matches: 5. The CDR3 loop spans 14 amino acids. Based on the CDR3 plus reference TRBV5-1 and TRBJ1-2, the full variable domain is KAGVTQTPRYLIKTRGQQVTLSCSPISGHRSVSWYQQTPGQGLQFLFEYFSETQRNKGNFPGRFSGRQFSNSRSEMNVSTLELGDSALYLCASSLPTGQYGYTFGSGTRLTVV.

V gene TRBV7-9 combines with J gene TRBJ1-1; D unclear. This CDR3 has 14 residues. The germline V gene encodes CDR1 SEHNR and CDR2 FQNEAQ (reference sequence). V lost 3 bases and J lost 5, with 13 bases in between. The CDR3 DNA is TGTGCCAGCAGCTTCGGATCGACGGAGACTGAAGCTTTCTTT. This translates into CASSFGSTETEAFF.

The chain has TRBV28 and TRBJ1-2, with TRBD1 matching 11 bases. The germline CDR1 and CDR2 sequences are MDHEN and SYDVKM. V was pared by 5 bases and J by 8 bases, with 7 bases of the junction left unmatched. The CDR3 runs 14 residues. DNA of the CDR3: TGTGCCAGCAGTCTAGGGGACAGGGGGGAGGGCTACACCTTC. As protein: CASSLGDRGEGYTF.

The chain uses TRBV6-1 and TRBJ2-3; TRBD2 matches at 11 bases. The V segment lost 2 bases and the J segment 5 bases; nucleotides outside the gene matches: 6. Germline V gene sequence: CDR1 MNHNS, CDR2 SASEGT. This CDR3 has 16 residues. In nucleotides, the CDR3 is TGTGCCAGCAGTGAAAGTCTAGCGGGAGGTCTAGATACGCAGTATTTT. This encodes CASSESLAGGLDTQYF.

The CDR3 sequence: CASSPGGPAETQYF. The CDR3 DNA sequence: TGCGCCAGCAGCCCGGGAGGGCCAGCAGAGACCCAGTACTTC. The chain employs TRBV5-1 and TRBJ2-5; TRBD2 agrees at 8 bases. CDR3 size: 14 residues. Germline V gene data show CDR1 as SGHRS and CDR2 as YFSETQ. J gave up 4 bases and V 4 bases, and 6 bases lay outside the gene matches. Drawing the rest from reference TRBV5-1 and TRBJ2-5, the complete variable domain is KAGVTQTPRYLIKTRGQQVTLSCSPISGHRSVSWYQQTPGQGLQFLFEYFSETQRNKGNFPGRFSGRQFSNSRSEMNVSTLELGDSALYLCASSPGGPAETQYFGPGTRLLVL.

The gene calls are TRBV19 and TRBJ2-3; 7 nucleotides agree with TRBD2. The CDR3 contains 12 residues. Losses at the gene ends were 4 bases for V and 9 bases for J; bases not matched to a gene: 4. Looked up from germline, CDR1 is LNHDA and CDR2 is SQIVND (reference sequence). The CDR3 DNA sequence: TGTGCCAGTAGTAGCGTGGGGGGGACGCAGTATTTT. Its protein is CASSSVGGTQYF. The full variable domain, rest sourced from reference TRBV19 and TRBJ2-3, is DGGITQSPKYLFRKEGQNVTLSCEQNLNHDAMYWYRQDPGQGLRLIYYSQIVNDFQKGDIAEGYSVSREKKESFPLTVTSAQKNPTAFYLCASSSVGGTQYFGPGTRLTVL.

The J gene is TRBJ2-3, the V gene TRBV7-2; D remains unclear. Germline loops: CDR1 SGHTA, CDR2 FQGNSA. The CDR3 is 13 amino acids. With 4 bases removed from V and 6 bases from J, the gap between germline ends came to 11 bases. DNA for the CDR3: TGTGCCAGCAGCTCATACATGCCGGATACGCAGTATTTT. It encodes CASSSYMPDTQYF.

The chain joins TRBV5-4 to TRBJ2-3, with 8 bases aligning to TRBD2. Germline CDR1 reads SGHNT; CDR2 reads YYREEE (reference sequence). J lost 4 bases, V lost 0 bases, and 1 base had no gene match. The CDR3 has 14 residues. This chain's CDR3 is CASSLAGGPDTQYF. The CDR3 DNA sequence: TGTGCCAGCAGCTTGGCGGGAGGGCCAGATACGCAGTATTTT.

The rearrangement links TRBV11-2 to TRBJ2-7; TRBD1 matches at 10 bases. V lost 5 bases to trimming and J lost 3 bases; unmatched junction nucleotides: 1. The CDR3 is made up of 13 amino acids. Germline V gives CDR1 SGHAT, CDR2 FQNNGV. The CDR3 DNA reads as TGTGCCAGCAGCCGGGACAGGGGCTACGAGCAGTACTTC. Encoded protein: CASSRDRGYEQYF.

The CDR3 bases are TGCGCCAGCAGCTTGGCGTCCAGGGATTGGGCCAACGTCCTGACTTTC. It encodes CASSLASRDWANVLTF. The chain is built from TRBV5-1 and TRBJ2-6; D is perhaps TRBD1 (5 bases). Germline lookup yields CDR1 SGHRS and CDR2 YFSETQ. This CDR3 has 16 amino acids. Trimming shortened V by 0 bases and J by 5 bases, and 12 bases separated the two germline ends.

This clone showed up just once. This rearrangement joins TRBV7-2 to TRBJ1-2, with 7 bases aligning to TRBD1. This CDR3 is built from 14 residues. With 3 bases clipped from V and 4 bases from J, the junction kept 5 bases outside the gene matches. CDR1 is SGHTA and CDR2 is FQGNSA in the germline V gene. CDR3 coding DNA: TGTGCCAGCAGCTTTACAGGGGAAGGCTATGGCTACACCTTC. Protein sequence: CASSFTGEGYGYTF.

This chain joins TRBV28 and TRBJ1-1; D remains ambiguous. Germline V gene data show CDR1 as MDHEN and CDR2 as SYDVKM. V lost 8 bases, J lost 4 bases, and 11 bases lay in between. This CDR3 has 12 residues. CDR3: CASGRDGTEAFF. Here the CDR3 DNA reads TGTGCCAGCGGGCGGGATGGCACTGAAGCTTTCTTT.

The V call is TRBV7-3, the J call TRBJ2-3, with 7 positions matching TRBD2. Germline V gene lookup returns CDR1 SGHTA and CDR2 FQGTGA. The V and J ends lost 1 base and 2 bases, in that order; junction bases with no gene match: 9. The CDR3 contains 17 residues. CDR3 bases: TGTGCCAGCAGCTTAAAAGGGAGGGCCAGTCTCACAGATACGCAGTATTTT. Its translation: CASSLKGRASLTDTQYF.

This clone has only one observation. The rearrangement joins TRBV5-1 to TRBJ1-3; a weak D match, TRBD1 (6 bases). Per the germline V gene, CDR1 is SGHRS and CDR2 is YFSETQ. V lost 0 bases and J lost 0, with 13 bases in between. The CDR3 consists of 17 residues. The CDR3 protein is CASSLGTGSRSGNTIYF. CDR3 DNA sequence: TGCGCCAGCAGCTTGGGCACAGGGAGCCGCTCTGGAAACACCATATATTTT. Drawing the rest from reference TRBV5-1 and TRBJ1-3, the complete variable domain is KAGVTQTPRYLIKTRGQQVTLSCSPISGHRSVSWYQQTPGQGLQFLFEYFSETQRNKGNFPGRFSGRQFSNSRSEMNVSTLELGDSALYLCASSLGTGSRSGNTIYFGEGSWLTVV.